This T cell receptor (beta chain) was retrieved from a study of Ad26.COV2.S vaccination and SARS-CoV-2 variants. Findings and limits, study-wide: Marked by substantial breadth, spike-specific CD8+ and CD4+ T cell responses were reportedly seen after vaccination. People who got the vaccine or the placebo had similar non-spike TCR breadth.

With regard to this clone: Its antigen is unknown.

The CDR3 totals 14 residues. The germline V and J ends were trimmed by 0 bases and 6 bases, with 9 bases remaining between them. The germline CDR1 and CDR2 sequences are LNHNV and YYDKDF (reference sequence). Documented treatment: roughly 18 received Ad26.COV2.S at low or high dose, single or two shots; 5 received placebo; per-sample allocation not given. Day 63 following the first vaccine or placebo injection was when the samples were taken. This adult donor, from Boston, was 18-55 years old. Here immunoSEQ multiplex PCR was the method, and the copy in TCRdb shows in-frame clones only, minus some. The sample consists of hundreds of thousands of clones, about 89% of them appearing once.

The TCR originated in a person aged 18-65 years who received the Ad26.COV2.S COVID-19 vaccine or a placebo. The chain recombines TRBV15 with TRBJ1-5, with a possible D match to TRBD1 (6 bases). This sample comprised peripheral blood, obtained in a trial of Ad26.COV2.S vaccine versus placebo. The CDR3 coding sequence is TGTGCCACCAGCAGAGATAGGGGGATTCAGCCCCAGCATTTT. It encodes CATSRDRGIQPQHF.